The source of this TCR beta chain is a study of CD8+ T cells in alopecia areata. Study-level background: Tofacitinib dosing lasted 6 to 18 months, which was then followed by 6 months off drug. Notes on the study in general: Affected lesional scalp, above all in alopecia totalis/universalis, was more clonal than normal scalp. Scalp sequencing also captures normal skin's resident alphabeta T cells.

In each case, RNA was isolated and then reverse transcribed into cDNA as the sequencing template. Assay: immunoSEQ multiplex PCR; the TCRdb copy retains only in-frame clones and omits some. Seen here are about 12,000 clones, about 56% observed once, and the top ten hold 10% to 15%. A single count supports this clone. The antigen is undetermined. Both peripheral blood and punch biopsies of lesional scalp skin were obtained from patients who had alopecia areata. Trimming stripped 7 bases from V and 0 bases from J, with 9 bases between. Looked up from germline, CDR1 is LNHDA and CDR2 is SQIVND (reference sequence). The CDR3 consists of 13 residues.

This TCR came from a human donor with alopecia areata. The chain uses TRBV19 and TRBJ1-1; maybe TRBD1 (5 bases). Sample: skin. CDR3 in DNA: TGTGCCAGTAATTACAGGCTGAACACTGAAGCTTTCTTT. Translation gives CASNYRLNTEAFF.